The present entry profiles one T cell receptor (beta chain) with its context. This receptor's antigen is unknown. No base-level quality is on record; no much larger clone is a single base apart. At one collaborating source in Seattle, patients were enrolled during active infection and were followed longitudinally through the course of disease. Each collaborating institution followed its own protocols to collect whole blood in K2EDTA tubes. Collaborator samples were shipped for TCRbeta analysis as frozen whole blood, isolated PBMCs, or DNA extracted from either sample type. Trimming removed 5 bases from V and 3 bases from J, leaving 14 bases between the germline ends. Measured from the cysteine to the phenylalanine, the CDR3 is 15 residues long. Of all the DNA, just the CDR3 is kept, 45 bases in frame from base 1. As encoded in the germline V gene (reference sequence), CDR1 is LNHDA while CDR2 is SQIVND.

This sample is drawn from a study of blood T cell repertoires in COVID-19 (dated by TCRdb to 2020 to 2021). For the study in its entirety: Samples from collaborators originated in the United States, Italy and Spain and spanned both the acute and convalescent phases of COVID-19. Subjects who had been exposed to COVID-19, were actively infected with it, or had recovered from it provided the deeply sampled blood TCRbeta repertoires that made up the dataset. The material from the prospective study consisted of cDNA or gDNA derived from T cells, B-cell-depleted T cells, or PBMCs. Where HLA class I and class II types were available, the types were taken from metadata supplied by the sample provider, not from assay-based typing. The samples were drawn from two sources: the first 160 participants of the ongoing ImmuneRACE study, and approximately 1,300 subjects contributed by 6 global collaborators. A de-identified subject ID, COVID-19 status, age in years and sex were almost always included in the sample metadata. The repertoires were made available in a free public database intended to serve as a resource for research on the immune response to SARS-CoV-2.

Results and caveats for the whole study, not just this receptor: Clinical and demographic metadata were provided uncurated, with the amount varying by source and participant.

The immunoSEQ Assay, a bias-controlled multiplex PCR, was used to amplify TCRbeta CDR3 regions from genomic DNA. The paper's data handling went like this. Nucleated cell counts per sample were estimated from amplification of reference gene primers within the assay. To quantify the absolute abundance of each unique TCRbeta CDR3 rearrangement, sequence reads were collapsed and filtered. For each sample, productive Simpson clonality was calculated by taking the square root of Simpson's diversity index across productive rearrangements. TCRdb re-hosts the immuneACCESS table, in-frame sequences only. Its copies lack some clones; in the studies checked, an unresolved V gene accounts for under half of them, and the cause for the rest is not known. V and J calls and clone size are given by that table; D and trimming were obtained from the DNA. Present in this sample are 310,000 or so clones, 85% to 90% of which were seen just once. Clones ranked in the top ten supply 10% to 12% of the sample.

Sequencing input: peripheral blood. In this chain, TRBV19 is recombined with TRBJ1-5, with the D gene uncertain. The clonotype was recovered from a woman aged 25-40 years with COVID-19, enrolled during active disease. The CDR3 has the sequence CASSRVEGFNQPQHF. The nucleotide sequence is TGTGCCAGTAGTCGGGTCGAGGGCTTCAATCAGCCCCAGCATTTT.